This TCR beta chain is from a study of blood T cell repertoires in COVID-19. Study-level information: The United States, Italy and Spain supplied acute and convalescent COVID-19 samples.

The authors' processing: Cell counts per sample came from amplifying reference gene primers. This table comes from immunoSEQ multiplex PCR, and its TCRdb copy is limited to in-frame clones, with some not included. V and J calls and clone size follow that table, whereas D and trimming were derived from the DNA. The sample includes roughly 84,000 clones, just under 80% of them seen just once. V dropped 10 bases and J dropped 1 base, with 20 bases sitting between them. This CDR3 is 16 amino acids long. The germline V gene has CDR1 WNHNN and CDR2 SYGVQD (reference sequence). This clone was counted a few times.

Sequencing was done on a sample of peripheral blood. The clonotype comes from a man aged 55-75 years with COVID-19, enrolled during active disease. The chain carries TRBV10-1 and TRBJ1-5; tentative D call: TRBD1 (6 bases). CDR3 in DNA: TGCGCCACCCCTTGGGGGACAAAGAGAAGCAATCAGCCCCAGCATTTT. Its translation: CATPWGTKRSNQPQHF.